The source of this T cell receptor beta chain is a study of control samples from healthy donors and cancer patients. Produced via immunoSEQ multiplex PCR; TCRdb's table is partial and in-frame only. In the table there are tens of thousands of clones, roughly 91% of which are singletons. The germline V gene encodes CDR1 MNHEY and CDR2 SVGEGT. The CDR3 is 15 amino acids. Trimming at V came to 5 bases and at J to 10 bases, leaving 13 bases not matched to a gene. This sequence originates from a man aged 50 to 59 with lung cancer. This sequence joins TRBV6-2 or TRBV6-3 and TRBJ2-1, with 8 positions matching TRBD2. Sequencing was carried out using PBMCs. The CDR3 region is CASSKGLGAEEEQFF. The CDR3 coding sequence is TGTGCCAGCAGTAAGGGACTAGGAGCCGAAGAAGAGCAGTTCTTC.